This T cell receptor (beta chain) was recovered during a study of shared clonotypes between healthy human individuals. Overall study: Aged between 18 and 49, the donors were a couple of women and a few men.

The germline V and J ends were trimmed by 11 bases and 9 bases, with 8 bases remaining between them. The CDR3 contains 9 residues. Germline CDR1 LNHDA, CDR2 SQIVND (reference sequence). CD45RO-negative, CCR7-positively selected cells formed the naive CD8 fraction, excluding terminally differentiated effector memory CD45RA+ cells. A note on this clone: This CDR3 is also generated by other DNA sequences in the sample.

Clones were read by immunoSEQ multiplex PCR, and TCRdb kept only the in-frame ones, dropping some. The table includes some 600,000 clones, approximately 96% detected once. This chain connects TRBV19 to TRBJ1-5, with unresolved D. Sequenced sample: naive CD8+ T cells sorted from blood. The sequence was collected from a woman younger than 45 in good health. The CDR3 sequence is CAGGSPQHF. The CDR3 DNA reads as TGTGCCGGAGGTTCGCCCCAGCATTTT.